A single sample is the source of the 19 T cell receptor beta chains below, sequenced in a study of beta chain features in type 1 diabetes. What was sequenced were expressed TCRB transcripts, since all of the isolated RNA had been reverse transcribed. Repertoires were generated with immunoSEQ multiplex PCR, while TCRdb's copy carries only in-frame clones and drops some. The sample holds under 150,000 clones, around 10% seen once. What these receptors recognize is not known. Findings and limits, study-wide: People with Type 1 diabetes carried modestly yet significantly shorter TCRB CDR3s in all four CD4+ subsets.

Sequenced sample: central memory CD4+ T cells from blood. Every receptor here comes from a man aged 25 to 45 with type 1 diabetes.

V gene TRBV7-2 combines with J gene TRBJ2-2; TRBD1 is a possible D gene (6 bases). The CDR3 has 13 residues. CDR1 SGHTA and CDR2 FQGNSA come from the germline V gene. Trimming left V 3 bases short and J 5 bases short, with 7 bases between. The CDR3 bases are TGTGCCAGCAGCTTCGACAGGACCGGGGAGCTGTTTTTT. Encoded protein: CASSFDRTGELFF.

The rearrangement uses TRBV29-1 and TRBJ1-2, with TRBD1 matching 7 bases. After removal of 4 bases from V and 3 bases from J, the junction contained 14 bases not matched to a gene. Germline-derived CDR1 and CDR2 are SQVTM and ANQGSEA. The CDR3 covers 16 residues. The CDR3 is CSVVGQGGQGDYGYTF. In nucleotides, the CDR3 is TGCAGCGTTGTAGGGCAGGGGGGCCAGGGGGACTATGGCTACACCTTC.

The CDR3: CASSSRTGRGGYTF. CDR3 coding DNA: TGCGCCAGCAGCTCTCGGACAGGGCGAGGAGGCTACACCTTC. The genes are TRBV5-1 and TRBJ1-2, with TRBD1 matching 8 bases. V trimming: 3 bases; J trimming: 8 bases; junction bases outside the gene matches: 9. This CDR3 spans 14 amino acids. From germline, CDR1 is SGHRS and CDR2 YFSETQ.

This clone was detected only a few times. The chain links TRBV29-1 to TRBJ2-1, with D tentatively TRBD1 (6 bases). V was shortened by 6 bases and J by 7 bases, with 13 bases between the two germline ends. The CDR3 has 12 amino acids. The germline V gene encodes CDR1 SQVTM and CDR2 ANQGSEA. The CDR3 here is CSVVRTENEQFF. The CDR3 bases are TGCAGCGTCGTTAGGACAGAGAATGAGCAGTTCTTC.

This clone has only a few counts. The chain uses TRBV4-3 and TRBJ1-4; possible D gene TRBD1, 6 bases. Between the trimmed V and J ends, which lost 4 bases and 6 bases, there was a span of 15 bases. This CDR3 spans 15 amino acids. Germline V lookup: CDR1 LGHNA, CDR2 YSLEER. DNA for the CDR3: TGCGCCAGCAGCCCTTTGGACAGTGGGGATGAAAAACTGTTTTTT. Encoded protein: CASSPLDSGDEKLFF.

In its sample, this clone was seen a few times. The genes are TRBV5-8 and TRBJ2-1, with D unclear. Deletions cut 4 bases from V and 7 bases from J, with 6 bases between. The V gene's germline CDR1 is SGHTS and CDR2 YDEGEE. The CDR3 is made up of 11 amino acids. The DNA of the CDR3 is TGTGCCAGCAGCGCGAGAAATGAGCAGTTCTTC. The encoded protein is CASSARNEQFF.

J is TRBJ2-3 and V is TRBV28; D may be TRBD2 (5 bases). Trimming stripped 3 bases from V and 2 bases from J, with 12 bases between. This CDR3 is built from 15 residues. In germline, CDR1 is MDHEN, CDR2 SYDVKM. The CDR3 reads CASSFPAGNTDTQYF. The CDR3 bases are TGTGCCAGCAGTTTTCCGGCGGGCAACACAGATACGCAGTATTTT. Variable domain in full (rest from reference TRBV28 and TRBJ2-3): DVKVTQSSRYLVKRTGEKVFLECVQDMDHENMFWYRQDPGLGLRLIYFSYDVKMKEKGDIPEGYSVSREKKERFSLILESASTNQTSMYLCASSFPAGNTDTQYFGPGTRLTVL.

This chain uses TRBV7-9 with TRBJ2-3; D is undetermined. The CDR3 loop spans 12 amino acids. CDR1 SEHNR and CDR2 FQNEAQ come from the germline V gene (reference sequence). Trimming stripped 5 bases from V and 6 bases from J, with 9 bases between. The CDR3 loop is CASSPRADTQYF. For the CDR3, the DNA is TGTGCCAGCAGCCCTAGAGCCGATACGCAGTATTTT.

In its sample, this clone was seen a few times. This rearrangement joins TRBV7-9 to TRBJ1-1; D gene unclear. Trimming shortened V by 3 bases and J by 3 bases, and 11 bases separated the two germline ends. CDR3 size: 14 residues. The V gene's germline CDR1 is SEHNR and CDR2 FQNEAQ (reference sequence). The CDR3 spells CASSLLSRDTEAFF. The DNA for the CDR3 is TGTGCCAGCAGCTTGCTGAGCCGGGACACTGAAGCTTTCTTT.

This clone has more than one count but fewer than ten. The chain links TRBV30 to TRBJ2-3; 8 bases agree with TRBD1. The CDR3 sequence is 13 residues long. Trimming at V came to 4 bases and at J to 4 bases, leaving 4 bases not matched to a gene. Germline V gene data show CDR1 as GTSNPN and CDR2 as SVGIG (reference sequence). The CDR3 DNA follows: TGTGCCTGGACCGGACAGGGCCCAGATACGCAGTATTTT. Translation: CAWTGQGPDTQYF.

This clone has ten or more counts. An end of the junction differs from the germline gene, which may be a read error. The chain combines TRBV4-3 with TRBJ2-4, with TRBD1 matching 10 bases. The V gene's germline CDR1 is LGHNA and CDR2 YSLEER. The CDR3 covers 13 residues. The CDR3 region has the DNA TGCGCCAGCAGCCCGGATCGACAGGGGGCCGGGGACTTC. As protein: CASSPDRQGAGDF.

The rearrangement joins TRBV5-6 to TRBJ2-2; unclear D gene. The germline V gene has CDR1 SGHDT and CDR2 YYEEEE. This CDR3 comprises 15 residues. The ends were cut back, 0 bases at V and 0 bases at J, with 6 bases in the middle. This CDR3 reads CASSLGLSNTGELFF. The CDR3 coding sequence is TGTGCCAGCAGCTTGGGACTTTCGAACACCGGGGAGCTGTTTTTT.

The CDR3 loop reads CASSPRGGQGYGYTF. The CDR3 DNA sequence: TGTGCCAGCAGCCCTAGGGGGGGACAGGGGTACGGCTACACCTTC. V usage is TRBV7-2 and J usage is TRBJ1-2; TRBD1 agrees at 10 bases. This CDR3 contains 15 residues. The germline gives CDR1 SGHTA, CDR2 FQGNSA. With V trimmed by 5 bases and J by 8 bases, 11 bases remained unmatched.

In DNA form, the CDR3 reads TGCGCCAGCTCGCGTGGAGGGAACTACGAGCAGTACTTC. The encoded protein is CASSRGGNYEQYF. The chain is built from TRBV5-1 and TRBJ2-7; D is possibly TRBD2 (6 bases). The V end was cut by 7 bases, the J end by 3 bases, with 14 bases between. CDR3 length equals 13 residues. From germline, CDR1 is SGHRS and CDR2 YFSETQ.

This clone was recorded a few times. The V gene is TRBV5-6, the J gene TRBJ2-6; 8 bases fit TRBD1. CDR3 length: 17 residues. CDR1 is SGHDT and CDR2 is YYEEEE in the germline V gene. V lost 3 bases and J lost 2; bases outside the gene matches: 7. CDR3 residues: CASSSITDRAGANVLTF. For the CDR3, the DNA is TGTGCCAGCAGCTCCATAACGGACAGGGCTGGGGCCAACGTCCTGACTTTC.

The chain recombines TRBV7-3 with TRBJ2-1; D is unclear. CDR1 is SGHTA, CDR2 FQGTGA, per germline. V lost 4 bases to trimming and J lost 6 bases, with 4 bases between them. The CDR3 runs to 11 residues. DNA for the CDR3: TGTGCCAGCAGCTCAGGCAATGAGCAGTTCTTC. It is translated as CASSSGNEQFF.

The chain is built from TRBV9 and TRBJ2-5, with D possibly TRBD1 on 5 matching bases. Near its end, the DNA agrees better with TRBJ2-7, so the J call may be wrong. The CDR3 loop spans 13 amino acids. Germline CDR1 is SGDLS and CDR2 is YYNGEE. This CDR3 reads CASTQGWGGEQYF. As DNA, the CDR3 is TGTGCCAGCACCCAGGGTTGGGGTGGCGAGCAGTACTTC.

As concerns this clone: Within the sample, other DNA sequences also encode this same CDR3. V is TRBV6-5 and J is TRBJ2-3; D remains ambiguous. The length of the CDR3 is 14 residues. The V end lost 3 bases, the J end lost 0 bases, and 7 bases lay between the germline ends. Germline lookup yields CDR1 MNHEY and CDR2 SVGAGI. CDR3 nucleotide sequence: TGTGCCAGCAGTTATTCAGGCAGCACAGATACGCAGTATTTT. Amino acid sequence: CASSYSGSTDTQYF.

The gene calls are TRBV18 and TRBJ2-7; D uncertain. The ends were cut back, 3 bases at V and 6 bases at J, with 12 bases in the middle. The CDR3 has 13 amino acids. Germline assignment: CDR1 KGHSH and CDR2 LQKENI. The CDR3: CASSPFTSFEQYF. The DNA for the CDR3 is TGTGCCAGCTCACCTTTTACGAGTTTCGAGCAGTACTTC.